Listed below are T cell receptor beta chains from one sample, sequenced in a study of shared clonotypes between healthy human individuals. Repertoires were generated with immunoSEQ multiplex PCR, while TCRdb's copy carries only in-frame clones and drops some. The sample carries 2 million to 2.5 million clones, 93% recorded once. The specimen sequenced was naive CD4+ T cells from PBMCs. The source of these receptors is a man aged 18 to 29 in good health. Some clones in this sample may be carry-over from other donors' samples. CDR3s include the opening cysteine and the closing phenylalanine or tryptophan. Fields, in order: V gene, D gene, J gene, clone size, CDR3 DNA, CDR3 protein. The D gene is left open where the match is weak. The size of a clone is reported for some rows only, either as once, few or many, or as a class for expanded clones.

>TRBV6-5|TRBD2|TRBJ2-7|-
TGTGCCAGCAGAGCTAGCGGGAGATACGAGCAGTACTTC
CASRASGRYEQYF
>TRBV5-1|TRBD1|TRBJ2-7|-
TGCGCCAGCAGCCTACAGGGGGCGGCCTACGAGCAGTACTTC
CASSLQGAAYEQYF
>TRBV30|-|TRBJ2-7|-
TGTGCCTGGAGGACGGGCCCCACGACGCAAGAGTACTTC
CAWRTGPTTQEYF
>TRBV27|-|TRBJ2-3|-
TGTGCCAGCGGGCTTGAGGCGCAGTATTTT
CASGLEAQYF
>TRBV4-3|-|TRBJ2-3|-
TGCGCCAGCAGGGGGACTGGCACAGATACGCAGTATTTT
CASRGTGTDTQYF
>TRBV28|-|TRBJ2-5|-
TGTGCCAGCAGTTTTACTGGGCGGGTCCTCCAAGAGACCCAGTACTTC
CASSFTGRVLQETQYF
>TRBV5-1|-|TRBJ1-2|-
TGCGCCAGCAGCAGGATGACCGATAACTATGGCTACACCTTC
CASSRMTDNYGYTF
>TRBV5-1|-|TRBJ2-5|-
TGCGCCAGCAGCTTAGGGGGGTCGACAGGACAAGAGACCCAGTACTTC
CASSLGGSTGQETQYF
>TRBV7-2|TRBD2|TRBJ2-1|-
TGTGCCAGCAGCTTATGGGGACTAGCCGATTCCTACAATGAGCAGTTCTTC
CASSLWGLADSYNEQFF
>TRBV30|-|TRBJ1-5|-
TGTGCCTGGAGTCCCCGGGGGGGGGCGAGTCAGCCCCAGCATTTT
CAWSPRGGASQPQHF
>TRBV5-1|TRBD1|TRBJ1-4|-
TGCGCCAGCGGACCTCAGGGGGCAACTAATGAAAAACTGTTTTTT
CASGPQGATNEKLFF
>TRBV25-1|-|TRBJ1-5|few
TGTGCCAGCAGTGAATCCGGGGGCAATCAGCCCCAGCATTTT
CASSESGGNQPQHF
>TRBV2|TRBD2|TRBJ2-7|-
TGTGCCAGCAGCTCTCTAGCGGGAGGATACGAGCAGTACTTC
CASSSLAGGYEQYF
>TRBV18|-|TRBJ1-2|-
TGTGCCAGCTCACCGTCGCTACAGGATGGCTACACCTTC
CASSPSLQDGYTF
>TRBV6-6|-|TRBJ1-1|once
TGTGCCAGCAGTCGGGCTCTCGACGCTGAAGCTTTCTTT
CASSRALDAEAFF
>TRBV7-2|-|TRBJ2-5|-
TGTGCCAGCAGCTTAGGACCGCGGAGTAGGTTTGAGACCCAGTACTTC
CASSLGPRSRFETQYF
>TRBV10-3|-|TRBJ1-3|-
TGTGCCATCAGCAGAGGGGTCTCACTCACTGGAAACACCATATATTTT
CAISRGVSLTGNTIYF